Below, 3 T cell receptor beta chains from the same sample are listed, as sequenced in a study of T cells in localized non-small cell lung cancer. The table came from immunoSEQ multiplex PCR; TCRdb's copy has only in-frame clones and leaves some out. This table has fewer than 40,000 clones, about four fifths appearing once. Sequences were derived from peripheral blood, sampled before any cancer treatment. These receptors all come from a male donor older than 55 with stage II squamous cell lung carcinoma.

This chain links TRBV5-1 with TRBJ1-1, with TRBD1 matching over 8 bases. With 2 bases clipped from V and 3 bases from J, the junction kept 12 bases outside the gene matches. The CDR3 consists of 17 residues. CDR1 and CDR2 (germline): SGHRS, YFSETQ. The CDR3 DNA reads as TGCGCCAGCAGCTTAACCACACCCCCGGGACAGGACACTGAAGCTTTCTTT. It codes for CASSLTTPPGQDTEAFF.

The CDR3 here is CASSFRDRRSNQPQHF. CDR3 nucleotide sequence: TGTGCCAGTAGTTTCCGGGACAGGAGGAGCAATCAGCCCCAGCATTTT. This chain links TRBV19 with TRBJ1-5; 8 positions match TRBD1. Losses at the gene ends were 5 bases for V and 1 base for J; bases not matched to a gene: 7. The CDR3 runs to 16 residues. Germline CDR1 reads LNHDA; CDR2 reads SQIVND (reference sequence).

The chain has TRBV28 and TRBJ2-1, with 8 bases that match TRBD1. Per germline, CDR1 MDHEN and CDR2 SYDVKM. The trim removed 3 bases at V and 6 bases at J, leaving 10 bases unmatched. This CDR3 spans 16 amino acids. CDR3 sequence (DNA): TGTGCCAGCAGTTTTTCCCTATCGGGACAGGTCAATGAGCAGTTCTTC. It is translated as CASSFSLSGQVNEQFF.